This passage covers 22 T cell receptor beta chains from one sample sequenced in a study of PD-1 blockade in classical Hodgkin lymphoma. Documented time point: newly diagnosed, previously untreated cHL patient sample. Magnetic negative selection of thawed PBMCs was the method by which CD4+ T cells were purified. Assay used: immunoSEQ multiplex PCR; TCRdb lists only in-frame clones, some missing. This sample has about 22,000 clones, with roughly nine tenths found just once. What was sequenced was CD4+ T cells from blood. The receptor source for this set is a human donor with classical Hodgkin lymphoma.

The V gene is TRBV19, the J gene TRBJ2-1, with 11 bases that match TRBD1. Germline CDR1 and CDR2: LNHDA and SQIVND (reference sequence). V gave up 6 bases and J gave up 2 bases; unmatched junction bases: 3. The CDR3 sequence is 15 residues long. CDR3 bases: TGTGCCAGTAGCCCGGGACAGGGGGCCTACAATGAGCAGTTCTTC. This gives the protein CASSPGQGAYNEQFF.

The chain combines TRBV9 with TRBJ1-2; D remains ambiguous. The germline V and J ends were trimmed by 3 bases and 4 bases, with 13 bases remaining between them. In germline, CDR1 is SGDLS, CDR2 YYNGEE. This CDR3 is 14 amino acids long. CDR3 protein: CASSDTLSAYGYTF. CDR3 sequence (DNA): TGTGCCAGCAGCGATACCTTAAGTGCCTATGGCTACACCTTC.

This clone was found once. The chain links TRBV6-6 to TRBJ2-7; TRBD1 aligns across 9 bases. This CDR3 is built from 15 residues. Germline trimming cut 6 bases from V and 1 base from J; bases unmatched to any gene: 7. Looked up from germline, CDR1 is MNHNY and CDR2 is SVGAGI (reference sequence). The CDR3 loop reads CASRQTGGASYEQYF. The CDR3 coding sequence is TGTGCCAGCAGGCAAACAGGGGGCGCATCCTACGAGCAGTACTTC.

J is TRBJ1-1 and V is TRBV5-1, with 9 bases aligning to TRBD1. CDR3 size: 14 residues. Losses at the gene ends were 3 bases for V and 1 base for J; bases not matched to a gene: 1. Looked up from germline, CDR1 is SGHRS and CDR2 is YFSETQ. The CDR3 region is CASSSTGGNTEAFF. The CDR3 DNA follows: TGCGCCAGCAGCTCGACAGGGGGGAACACTGAAGCTTTCTTT. The full variable domain, its missing parts supplied by reference TRBV5-1 and TRBJ1-1, is KAGVTQTPRYLIKTRGQQVTLSCSPISGHRSVSWYQQTPGQGLQFLFEYFSETQRNKGNFPGRFSGRQFSNSRSEMNVSTLELGDSALYLCASSSTGGNTEAFFGQGTRLTVV.

This clone was seen a single time. The chain links TRBV9 to TRBJ2-7; 16 nucleotides match TRBD2. This CDR3 has 19 amino acids. Germline CDR1 and CDR2: SGDLS and YYNGEE. With 1 base clipped from V and 2 bases from J, the junction kept 9 bases outside the gene matches. This CDR3 is CASSVSPGLAGGLPYEQYF. CDR3 nucleotide sequence: TGTGCCAGCAGCGTATCCCCGGGACTAGCGGGGGGGCTTCCCTACGAGCAGTACTTC. The full variable domain, in which reference TRBV9 and TRBJ2-7 provide the parts outside the CDR3, is DSGVTQTPKHLITATGQRVTLRCSPRSGDLSVYWYQQSLDQGLQFLIQYYNGEERAKGNILERFSAQQFPDLHSELNLSSLELGDSALYFCASSVSPGLAGGLPYEQYFGPGTRLTVT.

Only one count was recorded for this clone. The chain recombines TRBV10-1 with TRBJ1-1; TRBD1 is a possible D gene (6 bases). V lost 6 bases to trimming and J lost 6 bases, with 17 bases between them. Germline CDR1 WNHNN, CDR2 SYGVQD (reference sequence). The CDR3 spans 14 residues. CDR3 bases: TGCGCCAGCAGGGGCCTGGGGGCTTCCGCTGAAGCTTTCTTT. It yields the protein CASRGLGASAEAFF.

DNA of the CDR3: TGTGCCAGCAGCTTAGGGGCAGGATTCCCTCAAGGAGAGACCCAGTACTTC. Its protein is CASSLGAGFPQGETQYF. The V gene is TRBV7-9, the J gene TRBJ2-5, with D hard to call. The germline gives CDR1 SEHNR, CDR2 FQNEAQ (reference sequence). V was cut by 1 base and J by 4 bases, with 19 bases left in between. CDR3 size: 17 residues. The whole variable domain, remainder taken from reference TRBV7-9 and TRBJ2-5, is DTGVSQNPRHKITKRGQNVTFRCDPISEHNRLYWYRQTLGQGPEFLTYFQNEAQLEKSRLLSDRFSAERPKGSFSTLEIQRTEQGDSAMYLCASSLGAGFPQGETQYFGPGTRLLVL.

The sample holds one count of this clone. The V gene is TRBV18, the J gene TRBJ2-5; D uncertain. The CDR3 covers 13 residues. Germline V CDR1 and CDR2: KGHSH, LQKENI. V was shortened by 3 bases and J by 5 bases, with 10 bases between the two germline ends. The CDR3 DNA follows: TGTGCCAGCTCACCCTCAAGTTCGGAGACCCAGTACTTC. Residues: CASSPSSSETQYF.

This clone was picked up one time. CDR3 nucleotides: TGTGCCAGCAGTTACCGACTTAATGAAAAACTGTTTTTT. Amino acids: CASSYRLNEKLFF. The chain joins TRBV6-6 to TRBJ1-4; D gene uncertain. V was shortened by 2 bases and J by 4 bases, with 5 bases between the two germline ends. Per the germline V gene, CDR1 is MNHNY and CDR2 is SVGAGI (reference sequence). CDR3 length equals 13 residues.

The J gene is TRBJ2-1, the V gene TRBV10-3; 7 bases align to TRBD2. Germline CDR1 is ENHRY and CDR2 is SYGVKD. With V trimmed by 6 bases and J by 7 bases, 3 bases remained unmatched. CDR3 length: 12 amino acids. The CDR3 loop reads CAIRGGGNEQFF. CDR3 DNA sequence: TGTGCCATCAGGGGGGGAGGGAATGAGCAGTTCTTC.

The J gene is TRBJ2-6, the V gene TRBV30, with D tentatively TRBD2 (5 bases). Trimming removed 4 bases at V and 4 bases at J, with 17 bases between. The CDR3 is 16 residues long. Germline lookup yields CDR1 GTSNPN and CDR2 SVGIG (reference sequence). CDR3 loop: CAWNGEGMSGANVLTF. CDR3 nucleotide sequence: TGTGCCTGGAACGGAGAGGGAATGTCCGGGGCCAACGTCCTGACTTTC.

The J gene is TRBJ2-3, the V gene TRBV5-4; a weak D match, TRBD2 (6 bases). V gave up 3 bases and J gave up 2 bases, with 16 bases separating them. The CDR3 spans 16 residues. Germline loops: CDR1 SGHNT, CDR2 YYREEE (reference sequence). The CDR3 DNA follows: TGTGCCAGCAGCTCGGGGTTGGCGGGGAACACAGATACGCAGTATTTT. Amino acid sequence: CASSSGLAGNTDTQYF.

V and J are TRBV13 and TRBJ2-7, with TRBD2 matching over 14 bases. Trimming at V came to 3 bases and at J to 1 base, leaving 5 bases not matched to a gene. Germline values: CDR1 PRHDT, CDR2 FYEKMQ (reference sequence). This CDR3 is 17 amino acids long. CDR3 DNA: TGTGCCAGCAGCTTTCAAGGACTAGCGGGGGGTTCCTACGAGCAGTACTTC. Protein sequence: CASSFQGLAGGSYEQYF.

This chain links TRBV4-1 with TRBJ1-4, with a weak D call TRBD1 (5 bases). From germline, CDR1 is MGHRA and CDR2 YSYEKL. The CDR3 consists of 14 residues. Trimming left V 1 base short and J 6 bases short, with 9 bases between. For the CDR3, the DNA is TGCGCCAGCAGCCAAGGTGAAGGGGATGAAAAACTGTTTTTT. Protein: CASSQGEGDEKLFF.

The chain carries TRBV5-1 and TRBJ1-4; a weak D match, TRBD1 (6 bases). Trimming left V 3 bases short and J 5 bases short, with 11 bases between. Germline CDR1 SGHRS, CDR2 YFSETQ. The CDR3 extends over 14 amino acids. This CDR3 reads CASSWSRGNEKLFF. The CDR3 bases are TGCGCCAGCAGCTGGAGTAGGGGGAATGAAAAACTGTTTTTT.

The rearrangement joins TRBV6-6 to TRBJ1-5; D ambiguous. Per germline, CDR1 MNHNY and CDR2 SVGAGI (reference sequence). V gave up 2 bases and J gave up 2 bases, with 7 bases separating them. The CDR3 spans 14 residues. The CDR3 nucleotides read TGTGCCAGCAGTTACGTGCAGGGCAATCAGCCCCAGCATTTT. Its protein product is CASSYVQGNQPQHF.

This clone was found once. This chain connects TRBV5-3 to TRBJ2-1; D ambiguous. TRBV5-3 is annotated as an ORF whose role is uncertain. V lost 0 bases, J lost 5 bases, and 18 bases lay in between. The CDR3 is made up of 17 amino acids. CDR3 coding DNA: TGTGCCAGAAGCTTGGCACTGTTGAGAGTGGTGGACAATGAGCAGTTCTTC. This sequence encodes CARSLALLRVVDNEQFF.

The chain has TRBV6-5 and TRBJ1-1; TRBD1 matches 7 bases. J gave up 4 bases and V 5 bases, and 7 bases lay outside the gene matches. The germline CDR1 and CDR2 sequences are MNHEY and SVGAGI. The CDR3 has 14 residues. CDR3 region: CASSTRQGITEAFF. The CDR3 DNA sequence: TGTGCCAGCAGTACCCGACAGGGCATCACTGAAGCTTTCTTT.

The rearrangement links TRBV30 to TRBJ1-1; D gene unclear. This CDR3 is 11 amino acids long. Germline V gives CDR1 GTSNPN, CDR2 SVGIG (reference sequence). Trimming removed 5 bases at V and 5 bases at J, with 9 bases between. The CDR3 protein is CAWDRVTEAFF. In nucleotides, the CDR3 is TGTGCCTGGGATAGAGTAACTGAAGCTTTCTTT.

This clone was found a few times. The rearrangement uses TRBV4-3 and TRBJ1-6; D is uncertain. The V gene's germline CDR1 is LGHNA and CDR2 YSLEER. V was shortened by 1 base and J by 7 bases, with 11 bases between the two germline ends. The length of the CDR3 is 15 residues. The CDR3, as DNA: TGCGCCAGCAGCCAAGTTTCAGGTGGGAATTCACCCCTCCACTTT. Amino acid sequence: CASSQVSGGNSPLHF.

This chain joins TRBV4-3 and TRBJ1-2, with D uncertain. Trimming cost V 0 bases and J 1 base, with 6 bases left between them. This CDR3 contains 14 residues. Germline loops: CDR1 LGHNA, CDR2 YSLEER. The CDR3 sequence: CASSQEVLNYGYTF. The CDR3 DNA follows: TGCGCCAGCAGCCAAGAAGTCCTTAACTATGGCTACACCTTC.

The chain joins TRBV18 to TRBJ2-1; 9 bases line up with TRBD1. In germline, CDR1 is KGHSH, CDR2 LQKENI. The V segment lost 3 bases and the J segment 7 bases; nucleotides outside the gene matches: 4. This CDR3 spans 14 amino acids. The CDR3 loop is CASSPRQGENEQFF. CDR3 DNA sequence: TGTGCCAGCTCACCGAGACAGGGGGAGAATGAGCAGTTCTTC.